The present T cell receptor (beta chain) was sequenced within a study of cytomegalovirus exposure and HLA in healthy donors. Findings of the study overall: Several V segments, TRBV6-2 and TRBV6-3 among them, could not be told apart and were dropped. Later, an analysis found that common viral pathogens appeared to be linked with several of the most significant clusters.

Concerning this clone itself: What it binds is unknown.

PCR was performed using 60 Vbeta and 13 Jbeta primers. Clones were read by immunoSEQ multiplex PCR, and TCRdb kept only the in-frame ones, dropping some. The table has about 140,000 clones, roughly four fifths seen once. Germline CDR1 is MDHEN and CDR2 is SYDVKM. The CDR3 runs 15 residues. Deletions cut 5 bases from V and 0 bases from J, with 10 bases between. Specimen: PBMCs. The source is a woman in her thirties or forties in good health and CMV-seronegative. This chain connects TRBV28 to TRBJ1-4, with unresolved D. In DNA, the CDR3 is TGTGCCAGCAGTCCCCTGAGAGCAACTAATGAAAAACTGTTTTTT. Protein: CASSPLRATNEKLFF.